Below, 5 T cell receptor beta chains from the same sample are listed, as sequenced in a study of shared clonotypes between healthy human individuals. Clones were sequenced by immunoSEQ multiplex PCR, and TCRdb holds only the in-frame ones, with some missing. The sample holds approximately 440,000 clones, roughly three quarters seen once. The sequenced material came from PBMCs. These TCRs come from a woman aged 40 to 50 in good health. Some clones in this sample may be carry-over from other donors' samples.

A remark on this clone: A junction end diverges from the germline sequence, so it may reflect a read error. V is TRBV27 and J is TRBJ1-5; the D gene is possibly TRBD1 (6 bases). Germline values: CDR1 MNHEY, CDR2 SMNVEV (reference sequence). The CDR3 covers 16 residues. CDR3 protein: CASSAFSTGFNQPRHF. CDR3 coding DNA: TGTGCCAGCAGTGCTTTTAGCACAGGGTTCAATCAGCCCCGGCACTTT.

There are many counts of this clone. The V and J genes are TRBV7-2 and TRBJ2-6; D is perhaps TRBD1 or TRBD2 (5 bases each). Trimming removed 6 bases at V and 3 bases at J, with 15 bases between. CDR3 length: 16 amino acids. Germline values: CDR1 SGHTA, CDR2 FQGNSA. CDR3: CASSRRGVSGANVLTF. The CDR3 DNA reads TGTGCCAGCAGTCGTAGAGGGGTTAGTGGGGCCAACGTCCTGACTTTC.

CDR3 coding DNA: TGTGCCAGCAGTTACCGGTTTAGCGGGATTGAAGATACGCAGTATTTT. The encoded protein is CASSYRFSGIEDTQYF. The rearrangement uses TRBV6-5 and TRBJ2-3; 8 bases agree with TRBD2. V shed 2 bases and J 5 bases; nucleotides not matched to a gene: 9. CDR3 length: 16 amino acids. The germline V gene has CDR1 MNHEY and CDR2 SVGAGI.

The V and J genes are TRBV27 and TRBJ2-5; TRBD2 might be the D (5 bases). The DNA end is a closer match to TRBJ2-7, so the J assignment may be wrong. Germline CDR1 is MNHEY and CDR2 is SMNVEV (reference sequence). The CDR3 loop spans 12 amino acids. This CDR3 is CASIVGVYEQYF. The CDR3 region has the DNA TGTGCCAGCATCGTGGGAGTTTACGAGCAGTACTTC.

The sample holds a few counts of this clone. The chain couples TRBV30 to TRBJ1-2; D might be TRBD1 (6 bases). Trimming shortened V by 2 bases and J by 0 bases, and 19 bases separated the two germline ends. This CDR3 contains 17 residues. Germline V gives CDR1 GTSNPN, CDR2 SVGIG (reference sequence). As DNA, the CDR3 is TGTGCCTGGAGTCGTCGGGGGGCGGTTACCCCTAACTATGGCTACACCTTC. Its translation is CAWSRRGAVTPNYGYTF.